This T cell receptor (beta chain) was sequenced during a study of CD8 T cells in ankylosing spondylitis. A quantitative 5'-RACE method, one with molecular barcodes, was used to make TCR beta libraries. MiXCR, run by TCRdb on the 5' RACE reads, gives a single entry per CDR3 protein. Among around 890,000 distinct CDR3 sequences listed, roughly 10% were seen once. Points on this clonotype: The antigen is not known.

Study-wide results and limits: A TCR beta motif of under ten highly homologous variants seemed to mark ankylosing spondylitis blood. Reportedly, significant enrichment of disease-linked clones occurred in matched ankylosing spondylitis synovial fluid.

Trimming pared 5 bases from V and 5 bases from J, leaving 15 bases between. This CDR3 is 14 amino acids long. Germline CDR1 MDHEN, CDR2 SYDVKM. The chain recombines TRBV28 with TRBJ1-1, with unresolved D. The receptor comes from a male donor with ankylosing spondylitis. Sequencing was carried out using blood, either unsorted or a sorted T cell fraction (not recorded which). The chain's CDR3 is CASSEAALWTEAFF. For the CDR3, the DNA is TGTGCCAGCAGTGAGGCAGCTTTATGGACTGAAGCTTTCTTT.